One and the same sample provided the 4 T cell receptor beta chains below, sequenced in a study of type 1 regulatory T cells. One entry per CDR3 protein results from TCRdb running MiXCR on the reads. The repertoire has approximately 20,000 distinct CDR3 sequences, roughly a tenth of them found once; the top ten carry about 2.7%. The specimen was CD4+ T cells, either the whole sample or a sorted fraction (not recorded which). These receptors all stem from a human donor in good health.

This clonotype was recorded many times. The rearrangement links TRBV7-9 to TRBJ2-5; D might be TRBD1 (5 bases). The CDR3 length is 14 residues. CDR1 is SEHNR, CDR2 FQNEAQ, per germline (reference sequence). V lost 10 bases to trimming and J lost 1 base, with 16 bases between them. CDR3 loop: CATFLWGLQETQYF. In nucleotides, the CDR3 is TGTGCCACCTTTTTATGGGGCCTCCAAGAGACCCAGTACTTC.

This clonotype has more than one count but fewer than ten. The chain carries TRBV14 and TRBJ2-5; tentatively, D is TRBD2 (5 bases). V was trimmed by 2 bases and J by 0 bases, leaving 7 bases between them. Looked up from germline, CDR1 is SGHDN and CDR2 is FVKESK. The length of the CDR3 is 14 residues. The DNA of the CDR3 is TGTGCCAGCAGCCAAACTAGGGACCAAGAGACCCAGTACTTC. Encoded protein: CASSQTRDQETQYF.

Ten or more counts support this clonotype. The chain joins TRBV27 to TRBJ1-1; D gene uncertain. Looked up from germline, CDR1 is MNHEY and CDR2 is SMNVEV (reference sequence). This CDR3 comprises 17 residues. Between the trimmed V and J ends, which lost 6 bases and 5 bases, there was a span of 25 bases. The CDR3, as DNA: TGTGCCAGCAGCTCCCTGCGGCAGGTTTTGGGAAGGACTGAAGCTTTCTTT. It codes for CASSSLRQVLGRTEAFF.

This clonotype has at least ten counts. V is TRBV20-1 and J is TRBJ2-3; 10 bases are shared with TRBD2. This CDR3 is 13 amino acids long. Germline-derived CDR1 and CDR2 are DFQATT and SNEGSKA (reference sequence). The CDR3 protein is CSLSGRAVDTQYF. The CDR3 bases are TGCAGCCTCAGCGGGAGGGCCGTAGATACGCAGTATTTT.